The rows below give T cell receptor beta chains drawn from one sample of a study of regulatory T cells in long-lasting Graves disease. In TCRdb, the multiplex PCR reads were re-called with MiXCR into one record per CDR3 protein. This sample has around 300,000 distinct CDR3 sequences, with 20% to 25% found just once. Sequencing was performed on peripheral blood mononuclear cells (PBMCs), taken when the disease was refractory, from a patient treated with antithyroid drugs. The receptors here all came from a female donor with Graves disease. Both conserved end residues are part of each CDR3. D genes are given only for firm matches. Some rows have no size entry. The others give once, few or many, or a class for an expanded clone.

d_call	clone_size	v_call	j_call	cdr3_nt	cdr3_aa
.	.	TRBV24-1	TRBJ2-2	TGTGCCACCAGTGACCTCGATACCTCAGCGACGTTGGGCACCGGGGAGCTGTTTTTT	CATSDLDTSATLGTGELFF
.	many	TRBV15	TRBJ1-5	TGTGCCACCAGCAGAGGAGGAAAGGATCAGCCCCAGCATTTT	CATSRGGKDQPQHF
.	few	TRBV5-6	TRBJ2-5	TGTGCCAGCAGCTCTCGGGGGCGTACGATACAAGAGACCCAGTACTTC	CASSSRGRTIQETQYF
.	few	TRBV5-1	TRBJ2-2	TGCGCCAGCAGCTCGGACCAAGATACCGGGGAGCTGTTTTTT	CASSSDQDTGELFF
.	many	TRBV7-2	TRBJ2-6	TGTGCCAGCAGCTTCTCCTCTGGGGCCAACGTCCTGACTTTC	CASSFSSGANVLTF
TRBD2	.	TRBV9	TRBJ2-3	TGTGCCAGCAGCGTAAGATCGAGCGGGAGGGTAGCAGATACGCAGTATTTT	CASSVRSSGRVADTQYF
TRBD2	.	TRBV7-2	TRBJ2-2	TGTGCCAGCAGCTCCGGACTAGGGATCGGGGAGCTGTTTTTT	CASSSGLGIGELFF
.	.	TRBV5-5	TRBJ2-7	TGTGCCAGCAGCTCACACCGGGACGGGAACGAGCAGTACTTC	CASSSHRDGNEQYF
.	few	TRBV7-6	TRBJ1-2	TGTGCCAGCAGCTCTTCCAGGGCGTTTGGCTACACCTTC	CASSSSRAFGYTF
TRBD1	many	TRBV29-1	TRBJ1-1	TGCAGCGCCAGGGGGCATGAGACTGAAGCTTTCTTT	CSARGHETEAFF
TRBD1	once	TRBV25-1	TRBJ2-2	TGTGCCAGCAGGACCGACAGGGGCGGGAACACCGGGGAGCTGTTTTTT	CASRTDRGGNTGELFF
.	.	TRBV20-1	TRBJ2-7	TGCAGTGCAACGATAGCGGACGAGCAGTACTTC	CSATIADEQYF
.	.	TRBV3-1	TRBJ1-5	TGTGCCAGCAGCCAAGATACGACAGTCAATCAGCCCCAGCATTTT	CASSQDTTVNQPQHF
.	many	TRBV6-5	TRBJ2-7	TGTGCCAGCAGTTACAGTCGGGGTTACGAGCAGTACTTC	CASSYSRGYEQYF
TRBD1	few	TRBV20-1	TRBJ2-6	TGCAGTGCTGAGAGGGACAGGGGAGGGCCGAGCGGGGCCAACGTCCTGACTTTC	CSAERDRGGPSGANVLTF
.	once	TRBV7-9	TRBJ1-1	TGTGCCAGCAGACTGGAGGGGTATGACACTGAAGCTTTCTTT	CASRLEGYDTEAFF
.	few	TRBV5-6	TRBJ1-2	TGTGCCAGCAGCTCCGACGGAATCTATGGCTACACCTTC	CASSSDGIYGYTF
.	.	TRBV7-9	TRBJ1-1	TGTGCCAGCAGAGGCTTCGACGGGATACCTACTGAAGCTTTCTTT	CASRGFDGIPTEAFF
TRBD2	.	TRBV19	TRBJ2-5	TGTGCCAGTAGTATGGGGGGGGGACAAGAGACCCAGTACTTC	CASSMGGGQETQYF
TRBD1	many	TRBV27	TRBJ1-1	TGTGCCAGCAGTTTAGGGGGGACAGGGAAGGAAACTGAAGCTTTCTTT	CASSLGGTGKETEAFF
.	.	TRBV14	TRBJ2-4	TGTGCCAGCAGCGACAGTGGAAACATTCAGTACTTC	CASSDSGNIQYF
TRBD2	.	TRBV28	TRBJ2-1	TGTGCCAGCAGTCGTAGGGGAGGGGTCAATGAGCAGTTCTTC	CASSRRGGVNEQFF
.	.	TRBV5-1	TRBJ2-5	TGCGCCAGCAGCTTGGACGGGGCACACGGGGAGACCCAGTACTTC	CASSLDGAHGETQYF
TRBD1	many	TRBV2	TRBJ1-1	TGTGCCAGCAGTCCACTAATGACAGGGGCCACTGAAGCTTTCTTT	CASSPLMTGATEAFF
.	few	TRBV12-3/TRBV12-4	TRBJ1-1	TGTGCCAGCAGTCAGACAGATTACACTGAAGCTTTCTTT	CASSQTDYTEAFF
TRBD1	many	TRBV20-1	TRBJ1-5	TGCAGTGCCCGACGGGACAGGGCTCAGCCCCAGCATTTT	CSARRDRAQPQHF
TRBD2	many	TRBV27	TRBJ2-7	TGTGCCAGCAGGGCTCTAGCGGGCTCCTACGAGCAGTACTTC	CASRALAGSYEQYF
TRBD2	.	TRBV20-1	TRBJ2-7	TGCAGTGCCACACCACTGACTAGCGAGAGTTACGAGCAGTACTTC	CSATPLTSESYEQYF
TRBD2	once	TRBV10-3	TRBJ2-7	TGTGCCATCAACCGGGACTATCAGTCCGAGCAGTACTTC	CAINRDYQSEQYF
.	.	TRBV27	TRBJ2-1	TGTGCCAGCAAGGGAGACAACACGTACTACAATGAGCAGTTCTTC	CASKGDNTYYNEQFF
.	few	TRBV7-2	TRBJ1-5	TGTGCCAGCAGCTCGACCGGGACATGGAGCCTCGATCAGCCCCAGCATTTT	CASSSTGTWSLDQPQHF
TRBD1	.	TRBV19	TRBJ1-2	TGTGCCAGTACGGACTACGCCGGGACAGGCGGTATCTCTGATGGCTACACCTTC	CASTDYAGTGGISDGYTF
TRBD2	few	TRBV27	TRBJ2-2	TGTGCCAGCAGTTTGACCAGCGGGAGGGCATTCACCGGGGAGCTGTTTTTT	CASSLTSGRAFTGELFF
.	.	TRBV11-2	TRBJ1-5	TGTGCCAGCAGCCCTACAGGGTCGGAACAGCCCCAGCATTTT	CASSPTGSEQPQHF
.	few	TRBV18	TRBJ1-2	TGTGCCAGCTCACCGGACGGGGCTGGCTACACCTTC	CASSPDGAGYTF
.	.	TRBV20-1	TRBJ1-2	TGCAGAACGTATGAATCCGAGGGCTACACCTTC	CRTYESEGYTF
TRBD2	.	TRBV29-1	TRBJ2-1	TGCAGCGTGCGGGAGGGCCACGGGGAGCAGTTCTTC	CSVREGHGEQFF
.	many	TRBV6-2/TRBV6-3	TRBJ1-5	TGTGCCAGCAGGACCACAGGTAACAATCAGCCCCAGCATTTT	CASRTTGNNQPQHF
.	few	TRBV5-6	TRBJ1-5	TGTGCCAGCAACTTAAGAAATCAGCCCCAGCATTTT	CASNLRNQPQHF
.	few	TRBV10-3	TRBJ2-7	TGTGCCATCATGGACTCATCCTACGAGCAGTACTTC	CAIMDSSYEQYF
.	few	TRBV19	TRBJ2-7	TGTGCCAGTAGTGCGGTCGGAGGGCTCGACGAGCAGTACTTC	CASSAVGGLDEQYF
TRBD2	.	TRBV6-1	TRBJ2-1	TGTGCCAGCAGCCGGACTAGCGGGAGGGCCGGGAATGAGCAGTTCTTC	CASSRTSGRAGNEQFF
TRBD1	.	TRBV20-1	TRBJ1-6	TGCAGTGCTAGCCCTGGACAGGGTGATAATTCACCCCTCCACTTT	CSASPGQGDNSPLHF
TRBD2	many	TRBV2	TRBJ2-7	TGTGCCAGCAGGTTAGGGACTAGCGGGATCCCCTACGAGCAGTACTTC	CASRLGTSGIPYEQYF
.	many	TRBV11-2	TRBJ1-1	TGTGCCAGCAGTAGGGGCTGGAACACTGAAGCTTTCTTT	CASSRGWNTEAFF
.	many	TRBV6-1	TRBJ2-5	TGTGCCAGCATCAATCCCGGGGAGACCCAGTACTTC	CASINPGETQYF
.	.	TRBV7-9	TRBJ2-7	TGTGCCAGCAGCTTGACACAGACTGCAGGGGAGCAGTACTTC	CASSLTQTAGEQYF
.	many	TRBV2	TRBJ1-4	TGTGCCAGCAGGCGAGAGGCAACTAATGAAAAACTGTTTTTT	CASRREATNEKLFF
TRBD1	many	TRBV28	TRBJ1-2	TGTGCCAGCAGTCCGCGGGACAGAAAATACTATGGCTACACCTTC	CASSPRDRKYYGYTF
.	.	TRBV28	TRBJ1-5	TGTGCCAGCAAACCGATCGGGACCAGGTTTATTGGTCGCAATCAGCCCCAGCATTTT	CASKPIGTRFIGRNQPQHF
.	.	TRBV5-1	TRBJ1-1	TGCGCCAGCACCCCTGCGTCGATGAACACTGAAGCTTTCTTT	CASTPASMNTEAFF
TRBD2	.	TRBV20-1	TRBJ2-5	TGCAGTGCTAGGGGGACTAGCCCACGGGAGACCCAGTACTTC	CSARGTSPRETQYF
.	.	TRBV5-5	TRBJ2-5	TGTGCCAGCAGCCAGGTGGATGAGACCCAGTACTTC	CASSQVDETQYF
.	.	TRBV6-5	TRBJ2-2	TGTGCCAGCAGTTACTCCAGGGTTATCGGGGAGCTGTTTTTT	CASSYSRVIGELFF
.	.	TRBV27	TRBJ2-3	TGTGCCAGCAGTTCAACCGGACCACGCGAACTCCCTAGCACAGATACGCAGTATTTT	CASSSTGPRELPSTDTQYF
TRBD1	.	TRBV6-2/TRBV6-3	TRBJ2-6	TGTGCCAGCAGTTCACGGGTTGCGACAGGGCTCTCTGGGGCCAACGTCCTGACTTTC	CASSSRVATGLSGANVLTF
TRBD2	few	TRBV14	TRBJ2-5	TGTGCCAGCAGCCAAGTGTTAGCGGGAGGGCAAGAGACCCAGTACTTC	CASSQVLAGGQETQYF
.	.	TRBV18	TRBJ2-5	TGTGCCAGCTCCCTCCGGACCGGAACGGAGACCCAGTGCTTC	CASSLRTGTETQCF
TRBD1	many	TRBV28	TRBJ2-7	TGTGCCAGCAGTTTCCGAGGACAGGGTCGAAGTTACGAGCAGTACTTC	CASSFRGQGRSYEQYF
.	many	TRBV2	TRBJ2-7	TGTGCCAGCAGTGGGGGGACACTAGCCACCTACTCCTACGAGCAGTACTTC	CASSGGTLATYSYEQYF